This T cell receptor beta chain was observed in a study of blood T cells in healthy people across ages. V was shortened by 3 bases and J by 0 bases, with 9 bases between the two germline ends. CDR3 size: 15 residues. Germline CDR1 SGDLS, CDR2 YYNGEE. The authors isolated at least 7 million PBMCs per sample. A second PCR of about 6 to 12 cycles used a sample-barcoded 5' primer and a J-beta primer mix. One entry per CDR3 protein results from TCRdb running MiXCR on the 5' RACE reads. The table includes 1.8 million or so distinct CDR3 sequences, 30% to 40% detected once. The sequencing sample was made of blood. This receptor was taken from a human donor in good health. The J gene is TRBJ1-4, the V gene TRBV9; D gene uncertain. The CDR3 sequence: CASSEQLATNEKLFF. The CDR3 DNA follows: TGTGCCAGCAGCGAACAGCTAGCAACTAATGAAAAACTGTTTTTT.